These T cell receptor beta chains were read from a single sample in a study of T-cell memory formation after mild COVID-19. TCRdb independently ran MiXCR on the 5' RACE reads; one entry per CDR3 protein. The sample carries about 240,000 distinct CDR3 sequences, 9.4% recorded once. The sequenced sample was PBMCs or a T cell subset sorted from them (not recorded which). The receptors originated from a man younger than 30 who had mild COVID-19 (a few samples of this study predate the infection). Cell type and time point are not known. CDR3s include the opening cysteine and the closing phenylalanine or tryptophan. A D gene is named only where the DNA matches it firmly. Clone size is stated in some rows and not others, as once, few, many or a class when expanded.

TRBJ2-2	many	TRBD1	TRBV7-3	TGTGCCAGCAGTAGGACAGGGGGCACCGGGGAGCTGTTTTTT	CASSRTGGTGELFF
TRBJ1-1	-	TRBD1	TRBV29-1	TGCAGCGTGGAAGGGGGCTATGAAGCTTTCTTT	CSVEGGYEAFF
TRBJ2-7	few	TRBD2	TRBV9	TGTGCCAGCAGCGTGTTTAGCGGGGGGGCTTTCTACGAGCAGTACTTC	CASSVFSGGAFYEQYF
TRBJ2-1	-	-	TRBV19	TGTGCCAGTAGCGGACTGGCATACAATGAGCAGTTCTTC	CASSGLAYNEQFF
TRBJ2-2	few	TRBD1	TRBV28	TGTGCCAGCAATCTTAACAGGGGCCGCACCGGGGAGCTGTTTTTT	CASNLNRGRTGELFF
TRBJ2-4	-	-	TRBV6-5	TGTGCCAGCAGCCACTCGGGGGTGGAAAACATTCAGTACTTC	CASSHSGVENIQYF
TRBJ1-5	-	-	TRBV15	TGTGCCACCAGCAGAGATGGAGGATACAATCAGCCCCAGCATTTT	CATSRDGGYNQPQHF
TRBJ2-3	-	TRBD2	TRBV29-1	TGCAGCGCAAGACTAGCCCCCTTCGCAGATACGCAGTATTTT	CSARLAPFADTQYF
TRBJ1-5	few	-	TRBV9	TGTGCCAGCAGCCGGGCGGGGGGGCACCAGCCCCAGCATTTT	CASSRAGGHQPQHF
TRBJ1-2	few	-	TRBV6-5	TGTGCCAGCAGTTACTCGGGCAGGTCCACGTATGGCTACACCTTC	CASSYSGRSTYGYTF
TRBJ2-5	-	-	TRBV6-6	TGTGCCAGCAGTTACTCCGTTGAGACCCAGTACTTC	CASSYSVETQYF
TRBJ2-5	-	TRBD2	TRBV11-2	TGTGCCAGCAGCTTAAGGGTAGGACTAGACGGGACCCAGTACTTC	CASSLRVGLDGTQYF
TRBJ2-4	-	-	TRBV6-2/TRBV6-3	TGTGCCAGCACCTCCGGCGGACCAAACATTCAGTACTTC	CASTSGGPNIQYF
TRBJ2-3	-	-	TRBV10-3	TGTGCCATCAGTGTAAACAGGGAAAGCGCAGATACGCAGTATTTT	CAISVNRESADTQYF
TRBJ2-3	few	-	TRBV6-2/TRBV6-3	TGTGCCAGCAGTTACTCGGCAGAGATCACAGATACGCAGTATTTT	CASSYSAEITDTQYF
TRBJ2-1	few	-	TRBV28	TGTGCCAGCAGTTTACTTGGGACGGAGCAGTTCTTC	CASSLLGTEQFF
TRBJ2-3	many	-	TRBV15	TGTGCCACCAGCAGTTACAGCCATACGCAGTATTTT	CATSSYSHTQYF
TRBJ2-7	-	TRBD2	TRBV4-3	TGCGCCAGCAGCCATGGCGGGGGCTACGAGCAGTACTTC	CASSHGGGYEQYF
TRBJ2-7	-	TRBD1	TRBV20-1	TGCAGTGCCCTTCCCGACAGGGGGCTTTCCTACGAGCAGTACTTC	CSALPDRGLSYEQYF
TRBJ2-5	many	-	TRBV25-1	TGTGCCAGCGCCCGAGGACAGAGCTACCAAGAGACCCAGTACTTC	CASARGQSYQETQYF
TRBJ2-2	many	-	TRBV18	TGTGCCAGCTCCCGTGGACCGAACACCGGGGAGCTGTTTTTT	CASSRGPNTGELFF
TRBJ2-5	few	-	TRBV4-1	TGCGCCAGCAGCCACCCGGACAGCGTATCGGCCCAGTACTTC	CASSHPDSVSAQYF
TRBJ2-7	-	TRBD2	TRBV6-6	TGTGCCAGCAGTCGTACCCTAGCGGGGTCTTCCTACGAGCAGTACTTC	CASSRTLAGSSYEQYF
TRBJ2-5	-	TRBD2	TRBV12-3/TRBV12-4	TGTGCCGGGGGGACTAGCGGGGGTGATGAGACCCAGTACTTC	CAGGTSGGDETQYF
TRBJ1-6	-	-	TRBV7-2	TGTGCCAGCAGCTTAATCATGGGGGCCGGGGTCCGTGAGACCCTCAACTTT	CASSLIMGAGVRETLNF
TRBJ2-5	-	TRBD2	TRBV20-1	TGCAGTGCTTACCGGCCCTTAGCGGGGGGCCAAGAGACCCAGTACTTC	CSAYRPLAGGQETQYF
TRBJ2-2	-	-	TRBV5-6	TGTGCCAGCAGCTTTCCTCCAGGGACGAACACCGGGGAGCTGTTTTTT	CASSFPPGTNTGELFF
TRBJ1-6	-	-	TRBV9	TGTGCCAGCAGCGAGATGACCGATCATGCTTCACCCCTCCACTTT	CASSEMTDHASPLHF
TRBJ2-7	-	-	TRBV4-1	TGCGCCAGCAGCCAAGAGTGGCCAACCCCCGAGCAGTACTTC	CASSQEWPTPEQYF
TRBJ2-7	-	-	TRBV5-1	TGCGCCAGCAGCTTCGGGACCGCCCCAGTGGCCGAGCAGTACTTC	CASSFGTAPVAEQYF
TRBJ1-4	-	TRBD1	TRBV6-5	TGTGCCAGCTGGACGACAGGGGATAATGAAAAACTGTTTTTT	CASWTTGDNEKLFF
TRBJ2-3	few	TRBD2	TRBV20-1	TGCAGTGCTAGTTCACTAGCGGCCTCCCCGTGGGATACGCAGTATTTT	CSASSLAASPWDTQYF
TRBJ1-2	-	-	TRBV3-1	TGTGCCAGCAGCCAAGGGGGCCTCCTAGGCTACACCTTC	CASSQGGLLGYTF
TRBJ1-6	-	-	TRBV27	TGTGCAGCGGGGAGGGCAGGGTACTCCTATAATTCACCCCTCCACTTT	CAAGRAGYSYNSPLHF